What follows is one TCR beta chain and its context. The germline V gene encodes CDR1 SNHLY and CDR2 FYNNEI. Trimming cost V 3 bases and J 7 bases, with 10 bases left between them. The CDR3 extends over 14 amino acids. The sample originates from a study of T cell changes during pregnancy in multiple sclerosis. The method was immunoSEQ multiplex PCR; TCRdb's version includes in-frame clones alone and lacks a portion of them. This table has about 38,000 clones, 75% to 95% appearing once. This chain joins TRBV2 and TRBJ1-6; perhaps TRBD1 as D (6 bases). The sequenced sample was CD4+ T cells from peripheral blood mononuclear cells, obtained in the third trimester of pregnancy. The receptor's source is a female donor in good health, enrolled as a control in a pregnancy study. The CDR3 protein is CASSDRGANSPLHF. DNA for the CDR3: TGTGCCAGCAGTGACCGGGGGGCGAATTCACCCCTCCACTTT.